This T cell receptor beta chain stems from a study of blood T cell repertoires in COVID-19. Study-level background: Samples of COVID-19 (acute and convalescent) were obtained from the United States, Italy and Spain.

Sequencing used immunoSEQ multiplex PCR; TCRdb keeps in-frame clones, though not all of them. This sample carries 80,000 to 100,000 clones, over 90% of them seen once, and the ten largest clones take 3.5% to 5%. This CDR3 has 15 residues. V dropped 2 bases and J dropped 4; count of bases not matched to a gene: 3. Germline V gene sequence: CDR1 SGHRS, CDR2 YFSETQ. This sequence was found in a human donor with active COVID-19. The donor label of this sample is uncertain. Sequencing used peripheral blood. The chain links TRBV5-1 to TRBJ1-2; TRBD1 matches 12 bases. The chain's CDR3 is CASSFGTGGSYGYTF. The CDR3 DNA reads TGCGCCAGCAGCTTTGGGACAGGGGGCAGCTATGGCTACACCTTC.